This is a list of T cell receptor beta chains from one sample in a study of response to subunit inactivated influenza vaccine. TCRdb called the RT-PCR reads again in MiXCR, with one record for every CDR3 protein. The sample includes 150,000 to 200,000 distinct CDR3 sequences, about 12% of them seen just once. This sample was also put to use in a study of T cells expressing NK-cell markers.

The sequencing used CD8+ T cells sorted from PBMCs, collected roughly 12 days after vaccination. The receptors were sampled from a man aged 45-60 years who received an inactivated influenza vaccine. Each CDR3 is given with its conserved first and last residue. A D gene is named only where the DNA matches it firmly. Where a row states a size, it is once, few, many or the class of an expanded clone; other rows omit it.

size | D | J | V | DNA | CDR3
many | TRBD2 | TRBJ2-1 | TRBV7-6 | TGTGCCAGCAGCTTAAATCTACTAGCGGGGTCCCACAATGAGCAGTTCTTC | CASSLNLLAGSHNEQFF
. | . | TRBJ1-5 | TRBV20-1 | TGCAGTGCTAGAGAAGGTTCTTGGACCCAGCATTTT | CSAREGSWTQHF
. | . | TRBJ2-7 | TRBV4-2 | TGTGCCGGCAGCCAAGAATCAGGGTCGTACGAGCAGTACTTC | CAGSQESGSYEQYF
many | . | TRBJ1-5 | TRBV6-6 | TGTGCCAGCAGCCCCAGCGGTCAGCCCCAGCATTTT | CASSPSGQPQHF
. | . | TRBJ1-2 | TRBV10-1 | TGCGCCAGCAGTGAGTCCGGCTATGGCTACACCTTC | CASSESGYGYTF
few | TRBD1 | TRBJ1-6 | TRBV9 | TGTGCCAGCAGCCCAACGACAGGGCTCTCACCCCTCCACTTT | CASSPTTGLSPLHF
few | TRBD1 | TRBJ1-3 | TRBV29-1 | TGCAGCGTTGAATATAGGAGGGGGCCGGAAAACACCATATATTTT | CSVEYRRGPENTIYF
few | TRBD2 | TRBJ2-7 | TRBV20-1 | TGCAGTGCCCGAGGACTAGCGGACTACTACGAGCAGTACTTC | CSARGLADYYEQYF
. | TRBD1 | TRBJ2-1 | TRBV6-2/TRBV6-3 | TGTGCCGGAACAGGGGGCAATGAGCAGTTCTTC | CAGTGGNEQFF
. | . | TRBJ2-1 | TRBV4-2 | TGTGCCAGCAGCCAGGAGGGGTGGCGTGAGCAGTTCTTC | CASSQEGWREQFF
. | . | TRBJ2-5 | TRBV28 | TGTGCCAGCAGTTTGGGTGTCGTGGAGGGGCGGGAGACCCAGTACTTC | CASSLGVVEGRETQYF
few | . | TRBJ2-7 | TRBV3-1 | TGTGCCAGCAGCCCACCACCGGGACGGATGGTCTACGAGCAGTACTTC | CASSPPPGRMVYEQYF
many | TRBD2 | TRBJ2-7 | TRBV29-1 | TGCAGCGTTGAAGGAGTCGACCAGGGCGGGGGATACGAGCAGTACTTC | CSVEGVDQGGGYEQYF
. | TRBD2 | TRBJ2-1 | TRBV6-1 | TGTGCCAGCAGGATTATAGCGGGAGGGCCGTCCTACAATGAGCAGTTCTTC | CASRIIAGGPSYNEQFF
. | TRBD1 | TRBJ2-7 | TRBV14 | TGTGCCAGCAGCAGGACAGGATTTCCCTCCTACGAGCAGTACTTC | CASSRTGFPSYEQYF
few | . | TRBJ2-1 | TRBV5-6 | TGTGCCAGCAGCTTGGAACTACGACTCTACAATGAGCAGTTCTTC | CASSLELRLYNEQFF
. | . | TRBJ2-3 | TRBV6-1 | TGTGCCAGCAGTAGACAAAGGGTTTTACCAGATACGCAGTATTTT | CASSRQRVLPDTQYF
. | . | TRBJ2-1 | TRBV12-3/TRBV12-4 | TGTGCCAGCAGGCCAACGGGACGGGGCGATGAGCAGTTCTTC | CASRPTGRGDEQFF
. | . | TRBJ1-2 | TRBV29-1 | TGCAGCGTTGTAGGAGGCAACCCTGGCTACACCTTC | CSVVGGNPGYTF
few | TRBD2 | TRBJ2-1 | TRBV15 | TGTGCCACCAGCAGAGTCCCACGGGAGCGGGAGGGCTGGAATGAGCAGTTCTTC | CATSRVPREREGWNEQFF
many | TRBD1 | TRBJ2-1 | TRBV2 | TGTGCCAGCAGTCGGACAGGGGCCTACAATGAGCAGTTCTTC | CASSRTGAYNEQFF
few | . | TRBJ2-3 | TRBV12-3/TRBV12-4 | TGTGCCAGCAGTTTTCGAGGAATCGGCGATACGCAGTATTTT | CASSFRGIGDTQYF
. | . | TRBJ2-7 | TRBV24-1 | TGTGCCACCAGTGATTTTAATACAGGACCCGACGAGCAGTACTTC | CATSDFNTGPDEQYF
. | . | TRBJ1-6 | TRBV5-1 | TGCGCCAGCAGCTTGGGGGACAATACCTATAATTCACCCCTCCACTTT | CASSLGDNTYNSPLHF
few | TRBD2 | TRBJ2-1 | TRBV10-2 | TGCGCCAGCAGCCCTAGCGGGGGCTACAATGAGCAGTTCTTC | CASSPSGGYNEQFF
few | TRBD1 | TRBJ2-7 | TRBV13 | TGTGCCAGCAGCTTAGTTGGACAGGGGCTTCTCGAGCAGTACTTC | CASSLVGQGLLEQYF
few | TRBD2 | TRBJ2-1 | TRBV7-7 | TGTGCTAGCAGCTTAGGCCTAGCGGAACCCTACAATGAGCAGTTCTTC | CASSLGLAEPYNEQFF
few | . | TRBJ2-3 | TRBV7-2 | TGTGCCAGCAGCCCCGTGGTGAGAGGTAGCACAGATACGCAGTATTTT | CASSPVVRGSTDTQYF
few | . | TRBJ1-5 | TRBV10-3 | TGTGCCATCAGTGAGTCGTCCAGGCCTAGCAATCAGCCCCAGCATTTT | CAISESSRPSNQPQHF
many | TRBD1 | TRBJ1-5 | TRBV29-1 | TGCAGCGTTGAAGCTGACAGGGAGGATCAGCCCCAGCATTTT | CSVEADREDQPQHF
few | . | TRBJ2-7 | TRBV16 | TGTGCCAGCAGCCAATCCAGGGCCGAGCAGTACTTC | CASSQSRAEQYF
few | TRBD2 | TRBJ2-7 | TRBV12-3/TRBV12-4 | TGTGCCAGCAGTTTGGGTGGAGCGGGAGCGGGGGAGTACTTC | CASSLGGAGAGEYF
few | . | TRBJ2-5 | TRBV5-1 | TGCGCCAGCAGCTCTACGAGCTACGGTGCCCAAGAGACCCAGTACTTC | CASSSTSYGAQETQYF
few | . | TRBJ2-1 | TRBV6-2/TRBV6-3 | TGTGCCAGCAGTTACGCTAGGGTGGTGCAGTTCTTC | CASSYARVVQFF
few | . | TRBJ2-7 | TRBV12-3/TRBV12-4 | TGTGCCAGCAGTTTCCAGGCAGGGTCCTACGAGCAGTACTTC | CASSFQAGSYEQYF
few | TRBD2 | TRBJ2-2 | TRBV6-4 | TGTGCCAGCAGCGCGACTAGCGGGGGGACCAACACCGGGGAGCTGTTTTTT | CASSATSGGTNTGELFF
many | . | TRBJ2-7 | TRBV7-9 | TGTGCCAGCAGCTCCCGTCCCCACGAGCAGTACTTC | CASSSRPHEQYF
. | TRBD2 | TRBJ2-7 | TRBV4-2 | TGTGCCAGCAGTCCCGGGACTAGTTCGATCTACGAGCAGTACTTC | CASSPGTSSIYEQYF
many | TRBD1 | TRBJ1-3 | TRBV9 | TGTGCCAGCAGCCCTCCGACAGGGGATAGAAACACCACATATTTT | CASSPPTGDRNTTYF
. | TRBD1 | TRBJ1-4 | TRBV20-1 | TGCAGTGCTAGAGGGGACAGGGGTAATGAAAAACTGTTTTTT | CSARGDRGNEKLFF
few | . | TRBJ1-2 | TRBV29-1 | TGCAGCGTTGAACACCCCTCAAGCTACACCTTC | CSVEHPSSYTF
. | . | TRBJ2-1 | TRBV2 | TGTGCCAGCAGTGGGGGCTACATGGTCACCTACAATGAGCAGTTCTTC | CASSGGYMVTYNEQFF
. | . | TRBJ2-5 | TRBV20-1 | TGCAGTGCTAAGTTCCCCGAGCCCCAAGAGACCCAGTACTTC | CSAKFPEPQETQYF